This TCR beta chain came from a study of long-term antiretroviral therapy in people with HIV. At the level of the study: The 2015 recommendation for immediate ART came about a decade after the earliest samples.

Samples were assayed with immunoSEQ v3.0 at survey level. Clones were sequenced by immunoSEQ multiplex PCR, and TCRdb holds only the in-frame ones, with some missing. The table shows around 21,000 clones, with about 81% occurring only once. Overall study results and limits: Diversity increased after ART yet remained lower than in transplant donor controls. Pre-ART expanded clones dominated the repertoire at every time point.

A word on this clone: Its antigen is not known.

Sample: unsorted PBMCs, taken 1.5 years after starting antiretroviral therapy. This receptor was taken from a man aged 30 to 45 with HIV.

This CDR3 is CASSRGSGGAYEQYF. The CDR3 DNA follows: TGTGCCAGCAGCCGGGGTAGCGGGGGGGCCTACGAGCAGTACTTC. This chain uses TRBV7-8 with TRBJ2-7; 11 bases match TRBD2. The V gene's germline CDR1 is SGHVS and CDR2 FQNEAQ. CDR3 length: 15 residues. Trimming took 5 bases from V and 2 from J; bases not matched to a gene: 5. The entire variable domain, with the rest obtained from reference TRBV7-8 and TRBJ2-7, is as follows: GAGVSQSPRYKVAKRGQDVALRCDPISGHVSLFWYQQALGQGPEFLTYFQNEAQLDKSGLPSDRFFAERPEGSVSTLKIQRTQQEDSAVYLCASSRGSGGAYEQYFGPGTRLTVT.